The clone carrying this TCR beta chain was seen only a few times. This record comes from a study of cytomegalovirus exposure and HLA in healthy donors. This PCR relied on a set of 60 Vbeta primers and 13 Jbeta primers. Assay used: immunoSEQ multiplex PCR; TCRdb lists only in-frame clones, some missing. The table has approximately 73,000 clones, under 70% seen once. The V end lost 0 bases, the J end lost 1 base, and 11 bases lay between the germline ends. CDR3 length equals 16 residues. Germline values: CDR1 MNHNS, CDR2 SASEGT. The sample consisted of PBMCs. The receptor was derived from a man aged 25 to 40 in good health and CMV-seropositive. This sequence joins TRBV6-1 and TRBJ2-3; perhaps TRBD2 as D (6 bases). The CDR3 bases are TGTGCCAGCAGTGAAGCGGGGGGTAGCGGCACAGATACGCAGTATTTT. This gives the protein CASSEAGGSGTDTQYF.